This T cell receptor (beta chain) was profiled in a study of blood T cell repertoires in COVID-19. The CDR3 is 16 amino acids. Method: immunoSEQ multiplex PCR; TCRdb's copy keeps in-frame clones and lacks some. The table includes around 250,000 clones, about 91% detected once. The TCR sequence derives from a man aged 35 to 55 who had been exposed to COVID-19. The sequenced material came from PBMCs or T cells enriched from blood (not recorded which). The chain has TRBV21-1 and TRBJ1-2; the D call in the table, TRBD1, was not verified against the DNA. TRBV21-1 is deemed a pseudogene. The CDR3 coding sequence is TGTGCCAGCAGCAAAGTGCAGACAGGCGTAACCTATGGCTACACCTTC. Its translation: CASSKVQTGVTYGYTF.